Presented here are 21 T cell receptor beta chains from one specimen sequenced in a study of T cells after yellow fever vaccination. From the 5' RACE reads, TCRdb called clonotypes with MiXCR, one entry per CDR3 protein. The data show 400,000 to 650,000 distinct CDR3 sequences, with 21% seen just once and about 17% held by the top ten. The input for sequencing was PBMCs, taken less than 25 days after the first yellow fever vaccination. These receptors came from a man aged 18 to 30 who received the YFV17D yellow fever vaccine.

The rearrangement uses TRBV6-5 and TRBJ2-2; 11 nucleotides agree with TRBD2. The CDR3 length is 17 residues. V lost 2 bases, J lost 3 bases, and 5 bases stayed unmatched. The V gene's germline CDR1 is MNHEY and CDR2 SVGAGI. The CDR3 DNA reads as TGTGCCAGCAGTTACGGCGCACTAGCGGGGGACACCGGGGAGCTGTTTTTT. Its protein is CASSYGALAGDTGELFF.

This clonotype has a single count. The chain has TRBV19 and TRBJ1-2; D might be TRBD1 (5 bases). This CDR3 is built from 18 residues. Germline values: CDR1 LNHDA, CDR2 SQIVND (reference sequence). V was cut by 6 bases and J by 8 bases, with 31 bases left in between. The CDR3 nucleotides read TGTGCCAGTAGCGGCAAGCACGGCGGGACGTTTCGACATTGGGGCTACACCTTC. Translated, it gives CASSGKHGGTFRHWGYTF.

In this sample, this clonotype turned up many times. The V gene is TRBV5-5, the J gene TRBJ2-1; D is undetermined. From germline, CDR1 is SGHKS and CDR2 YYEKEE (reference sequence). V dropped 7 bases and J dropped 0 bases, with 11 bases sitting between them. CDR3 size: 14 residues. The CDR3 here is CASAIQSSYNEQFF. The CDR3 nucleotides are TGTGCCAGCGCGATACAGAGCTCCTACAATGAGCAGTTCTTC.

The chain links TRBV4-2 to TRBJ1-5; no clear D gene. This CDR3 region has 16 residues. Per germline, CDR1 LGHNA and CDR2 YNFKEQ. The V gene lost 1 base and the J gene lost 4 bases, with 14 bases spanning the gap. The CDR3 loop is CASSQGKGGGNQPQHF. In DNA form, the CDR3 reads TGTGCCAGCAGCCAAGGGAAGGGAGGTGGAAATCAGCCCCAGCATTTT.

J is TRBJ1-2 and V is TRBV20-1; TRBD1 is a possible D gene (6 bases). Germline-derived CDR1 and CDR2 are DFQATT and SNEGSKA (reference sequence). Trimming pared 3 bases from V and 1 base from J, leaving 9 bases between. CDR3 size: 13 residues. The CDR3 is CSARQGFNYGYTF. The CDR3 DNA sequence: TGCAGTGCTAGGCAGGGGTTTAACTATGGCTACACCTTC.

In nucleotides, the CDR3 is TGTGCCAGCAGTGAAGACGGGACAGGGTTAGAGACCCAGTACTTC. This gives the protein CASSEDGTGLETQYF. The chain recombines TRBV6-1 with TRBJ2-5; TRBD1 matches 9 bases. J gave up 4 bases and V 1 base, and 4 bases lay outside the gene matches. The CDR3 extends over 15 amino acids. CDR1 and CDR2 (germline): MNHNS, SASEGT.

This chain uses TRBV7-2 with TRBJ1-1; D is uncertain. The V gene lost 6 bases and the J gene lost 8 bases, with 10 bases spanning the gap. The germline gives CDR1 SGHTA, CDR2 FQGNSA. CDR3 length: 11 amino acids. CDR3 in amino acids: CASRATVEAFF. The CDR3, as DNA: TGTGCCAGCAGGGCAACCGTAGAAGCTTTCTTT.

This clonotype was counted between two and nine times. This chain connects TRBV7-9 to TRBJ2-5; D remains ambiguous. CDR3 size: 12 residues. V shed 5 bases and J shed 4 bases, with 8 bases lying between them. Germline V lookup: CDR1 SEHNR, CDR2 FQNEAQ (reference sequence). CDR3 sequence (DNA): TGTGCCAGCAGCCCCAAGGCAGAGACCCAGTACTTC. Residues: CASSPKAETQYF.

The V gene is TRBV20-1, the J gene TRBJ2-5; TRBD2 matches 10 bases. Germline CDR1 and CDR2: DFQATT and SNEGSKA (reference sequence). V gave up 5 bases and J gave up 0 bases; unmatched junction bases: 0. The CDR3 spans 13 residues. CDR3 DNA sequence: TGCAGTGCTCTAGCGGGGGACCAAGAGACCCAGTACTTC. It yields the protein CSALAGDQETQYF.

This sequence joins TRBV2 and TRBJ1-1; TRBD1 aligns across 9 bases. There are 13 residues in the CDR3. V trimming: 6 bases; J trimming: 6 bases; junction bases outside the gene matches: 5. CDR1 and CDR2 (germline): SNHLY, FYNNEI. The DNA for the CDR3 is TGTGCCAGCAGGCACAGGGGGCTGCCTGAAGCTTTCTTT. Translated: CASRHRGLPEAFF.

Points on this clonotype: At one boundary the junction diverges from the germline segment, which might be a read error. This sequence joins TRBV4-2 and TRBJ2-7; D remains unclear. This CDR3 spans 14 amino acids. Germline CDR1 is LGHNA and CDR2 is YNFKEQ. The CDR3 nucleotides are TGTGCCATCAGCCCTGGGCTCATCTCCTACGAGCAGTACTTC. As protein: CAISPGLISYEQYF.

This clonotype occurred a few times. The chain couples TRBV7-9 to TRBJ2-1, with D possibly TRBD2 on 7 matching bases. Per the germline V gene, CDR1 is SEHNR and CDR2 is FQNEAQ (reference sequence). V lost 4 bases and J 5 bases, leaving 12 bases between the germline ends. This CDR3 has 14 amino acids. CDR3: CASSSPGGDNEQFF. In DNA, the CDR3 is TGTGCCAGCAGCTCCCCGGGGGGCGACAATGAGCAGTTCTTC.

The rearrangement uses TRBV2 and TRBJ2-1; possibly TRBD1 for D (6 bases). The V gene's germline CDR1 is SNHLY and CDR2 FYNNEI. Trimming stripped 6 bases from V and 7 bases from J, with 13 bases between. This CDR3 comprises 13 residues. The CDR3 spells CASRRDISNEQFF. CDR3 DNA sequence: TGTGCCAGCAGGAGGGACATTTCAAATGAGCAGTTCTTC. The full variable domain, with the rest looked up from reference TRBV2 and TRBJ2-1, is EPEVTQTPSHQVTQMGQEVILRCVPISNHLYFYWYRQILGQKVEFLVSFYNNEISEKSEIFDDQFSVERPDGSNFTLKIRSTKLEDSAMYFCASRRDISNEQFFGPGTRLTVL.

CDR3 bases: TGTGCCATCAGTTTTGAGGGAGGCTACGAGCAGTACGTC. This gives the protein CAISFEGGYEQYV. The V and J genes are TRBV12-3 or TRBV12-4 and TRBJ2-7; possible D gene TRBD2, 6 bases. The CDR3 has 13 residues.

V usage is TRBV4-1 and J usage is TRBJ2-7, with D perhaps being TRBD1 or TRBD2 (5 bases each). V dropped 0 bases and J dropped 3 bases, with 12 bases sitting between them. The CDR3 extends over 15 amino acids. In germline, CDR1 is MGHRA, CDR2 YSYEKL. The CDR3 DNA is TGCGCCAGCAGCCAAGATGCGGCAGGGAGCTACGAGCAGTACTTC. It translates to CASSQDAAGSYEQYF.

This sequence joins TRBV24-1 and TRBJ2-3; 12 bases line up with TRBD1. V gave up 9 bases and J gave up 6 bases; unmatched junction bases: 6. The CDR3 contains 14 residues. Germline V lookup: CDR1 KGHDR, CDR2 SFDVKD. CDR3 nucleotides: TGTGCCACCGGAGGGACAGGGGGCTTGGATACGCAGTATTTT. Translating gives CATGGTGGLDTQYF.

The chain combines TRBV7-3 with TRBJ1-3; D not resolved. V lost 8 bases to trimming and J lost 0 bases, with 11 bases between them. Germline CDR1 and CDR2: SGHTA and FQGTGA. The CDR3 contains 14 residues. The CDR3 protein is CASSPSYSGNTIYF. Here the CDR3 DNA reads TGTGCCAGCTCTCCTTCCTACTCTGGAAACACCATATATTTT.

The J gene is TRBJ1-6, the V gene TRBV20-1; D remains ambiguous. With 7 bases removed from V and 8 bases from J, the gap between germline ends came to 12 bases. Germline values: CDR1 DFQATT, CDR2 SNEGSKA (reference sequence). The CDR3 loop spans 12 amino acids. The CDR3 here is CSVGQTYSPLHF. The CDR3 region has the DNA TGCAGTGTAGGCCAGACTTATTCACCCCTCCACTTT.

The rearrangement links TRBV5-1 to TRBJ2-2; TRBD1 might be the D (5 bases). CDR3 size: 15 residues. Trimming took 3 bases from V and 6 from J, leaving 15 bases between them. CDR1 and CDR2 from the germline V gene are SGHRS and YFSETQ. For the CDR3, the DNA is TGCGCCAGCAGCTGGAAGCCTAGGGGCCCCGGGGAGCTGTTTTTT. This sequence encodes CASSWKPRGPGELFF.

In its sample, this clonotype was seen a few times. The V call is TRBV6-5, the J call TRBJ1-1; TRBD1 is a possible D gene (5 bases). The CDR3 totals 16 residues. Trimming left V 0 bases short and J 2 bases short, with 13 bases between. Germline V gives CDR1 MNHEY, CDR2 SVGAGI. In nucleotides, the CDR3 is TGTGCCAGCAGTTACTCGTTCTGGGGCTCTAACACTGAAGCTTTCTTT. Translating it yields CASSYSFWGSNTEAFF.

The genes are TRBV9 and TRBJ2-3; no clear D gene. In germline, CDR1 is SGDLS, CDR2 YYNGEE. The CDR3 has 15 residues. Between the trimmed V and J ends, which lost 4 bases and 4 bases, there was a span of 16 bases. The CDR3 reads CASSPRTRLADTQYF. As DNA, the CDR3 is TGTGCCAGCAGCCCAAGGACGAGGCTTGCAGATACGCAGTATTTT.